These 16 T cell receptor beta chains came from one sample sequenced in a study of identical twins. TCRdb re-called the 5' RACE reads through MiXCR, storing one row per CDR3 protein. The sample gives 500,000 to 650,000 distinct CDR3 sequences, just over 7% of which show up once; roughly 1.6% is in the top ten. These data also formed part of another study, on yellow fever vaccine responses in identical twins.

Sequenced material: PBMCs. The receptors stem from a woman younger than 35 in good health.

This sequence joins TRBV3-1 and TRBJ2-1; D uncertain. The CDR3 runs 17 residues. V was pared by 5 bases and J by 6 bases, with 23 bases between. Per the germline V gene, CDR1 is LGHDT and CDR2 is YNNKEL (reference sequence). CDR3 protein: CASSKDLPSAFFNEQFF. In DNA, the CDR3 is TGTGCCAGCAGCAAGGATCTTCCTTCAGCGTTTTTCAATGAGCAGTTCTTC.

V usage is TRBV6-1 and J usage is TRBJ1-1; 9 positions match TRBD1. Germline values: CDR1 MNHNS, CDR2 SASEGT. Unmatched junction bases numbered 16, after V lost 6 bases and J lost 8 bases. The CDR3 sequence is 16 residues long. CDR3 protein: CASRAQGALVYLEAFF. CDR3 DNA sequence: TGTGCCAGCAGAGCACAGGGGGCTCTCGTTTATCTAGAAGCTTTCTTT.

In this sample, this clonotype turned up many times. The chain is built from TRBV29-1 and TRBJ2-1; 13 nucleotides line up with TRBD2. The length of the CDR3 is 16 residues. Trimming cost V 5 bases and J 5 bases; bases outside gene matches: 9. Germline CDR1 reads SQVTM; CDR2 reads ANQGSEA. The CDR3 sequence is CSVPGLAGIANNEQFF. As DNA, the CDR3 is TGCAGCGTTCCGGGACTAGCGGGAATCGCCAACAATGAGCAGTTCTTC.

This clonotype has at least ten counts. This chain joins TRBV4-1 and TRBJ2-1; D ambiguous. V was cut by 0 bases and J by 5 bases, with 5 bases left in between. The CDR3 contains 13 residues. Germline V CDR1 and CDR2: MGHRA, YSYEKL. CDR3 in amino acids: CASSQDRNNEQFF. The CDR3 DNA reads as TGCGCCAGCAGCCAAGATCGGAACAATGAGCAGTTCTTC.

The chain employs TRBV15 and TRBJ1-5, with 9 bases that match TRBD1. The V gene end was trimmed by 7 bases and the J gene end by 6 bases; junction bases not matched to a gene: 10. Germline CDR1 reads LNHNV; CDR2 reads YYDKDF (reference sequence). The CDR3 runs 15 residues. The CDR3 DNA sequence: TGTGCCACCAAGTCCGATCAGGGACAGGGTCAGCCCCAGCATTTT. Encoded protein: CATKSDQGQGQPQHF.

The sample holds a few counts of this clonotype. The J gene is TRBJ1-5, the V gene TRBV20-1; TRBD1 matches at 10 bases. The germline gives CDR1 DFQATT, CDR2 SNEGSKA (reference sequence). The CDR3 runs to 14 residues. The V and J ends lost 0 bases and 5 bases, in that order; junction bases with no gene match: 1. CDR3 nucleotide sequence: TGCAGTGCTAGAGAAGGGACAGGGGATCAGCCCCAGCATTTT. Translated: CSAREGTGDQPQHF.

This clonotype has more than one count but fewer than ten. This chain uses TRBV12-3 or TRBV12-4 with TRBJ2-3; no reliable D call. With 5 bases removed from V and 1 base from J, the gap between germline ends came to 13 bases. The length of the CDR3 is 15 residues. CDR3 sequence: CASSARIYGTDTQYF. The CDR3 DNA sequence: TGTGCCAGCAGTGCCCGTATTTACGGCACAGATACGCAGTATTTT.

This chain connects TRBV29-1 to TRBJ2-3, with 9 bases fitting TRBD1. V lost 2 bases and J lost 3; bases outside the gene matches: 9. CDR1 is SQVTM, CDR2 ANQGSEA, per germline. The length of the CDR3 is 16 residues. CDR3 sequence: CSVERTGAVGTDTQYF. As DNA, the CDR3 is TGCAGCGTTGAAAGGACAGGGGCAGTTGGTACAGATACGCAGTATTTT.

This clonotype has a handful of counts. The V call is TRBV7-8, the J call TRBJ2-1; the D is unclear. Germline V gene sequence: CDR1 SGHVS, CDR2 FQNEAQ. The CDR3 is made up of 15 amino acids. Between the trimmed V and J ends, which lost 5 bases and 9 bases, there was a span of 20 bases. The CDR3 reads CASSQGRFIGGEQFF. The DNA of the CDR3 is TGTGCCAGCAGCCAAGGGCGATTCATCGGCGGTGAGCAGTTCTTC.

This clonotype is a singleton in its sample. The rearrangement uses TRBV7-9 and TRBJ2-1, with D maybe TRBD2 (5 bases). Trimming took off 8 bases at V and 6 bases at J, with 11 bases between the two ends. CDR1 is SEHNR, CDR2 FQNEAQ, per germline (reference sequence). The CDR3 runs 12 residues. Written as DNA, the CDR3 is TGTGCCAGCGGAACTAGTGCCAATGAGCAGTTCTTC. The encoded protein is CASGTSANEQFF.

The table lists this clonotype with a few counts. The chain recombines TRBV12-5 with TRBJ2-1; a possible D gene is TRBD2 (5 bases). Trimming left V 5 bases short and J 4 bases short, with 12 bases between. Germline CDR1 reads LGHNT; CDR2 reads FRNRAP. The CDR3 is made up of 14 amino acids. CDR3 sequence: CASGPSLRYNEQFF. The CDR3 DNA reads as TGTGCTAGTGGTCCTAGCTTGCGGTACAATGAGCAGTTCTTC.

This clonotype was observed at least ten times. V usage is TRBV7-9 and J usage is TRBJ2-5, with TRBD1 identical over 7 bases. The CDR3 has 16 amino acids. V trimming: 2 bases; J trimming: 1 base; junction bases outside the gene matches: 7. Germline V lookup: CDR1 SEHNR, CDR2 FQNEAQ (reference sequence). As DNA, the CDR3 is TGTGCCAGCAGCTTAAGGGGGACAGCCCTCCAAGAGACCCAGTACTTC. Encoded protein: CASSLRGTALQETQYF.

This clonotype was recorded at least ten times. The CDR3 region has the DNA TGTGCCAGCAGCCCCCCAACCTCCTACAATGAGCAGTTCTTC. Translated: CASSPPTSYNEQFF. J is TRBJ2-1 and V is TRBV7-9; D gene ambiguous. Trimming shortened V by 5 bases and J by 0 bases, and 8 bases separated the two germline ends. The germline gives CDR1 SEHNR, CDR2 FQNEAQ (reference sequence). CDR3 length equals 14 residues.

This clonotype was seen repeatedly, ten times or more. The chain couples TRBV10-3 to TRBJ2-5; no definite D call. V was shortened by 4 bases and J by 3 bases, with 6 bases between the two germline ends. Per germline, CDR1 ENHRY and CDR2 SYGVKD. The CDR3 consists of 12 residues. CDR3 in DNA: TGTGCCATCAGTGTACAAAAAGAGACCCAGTACTTC. Amino acids: CAISVQKETQYF.

This chain joins TRBV5-5 and TRBJ2-1, with a weak D call TRBD2 (7 bases). The CDR3 sequence is 14 residues long. V shed 6 bases and J shed 10 bases, with 20 bases lying between them. Germline assignment: CDR1 SGHKS and CDR2 YYEKEE (reference sequence). The CDR3, as DNA: TGTGCCAGCACCCTGGGGGCTAGCGGAAGGGAGCAGTTCTTC. Protein: CASTLGASGREQFF.

This clonotype came up many times. The CDR3 loop reads CASSLVEQGAYEQYF. CDR3 DNA sequence: TGTGCCAGCAGCTTAGTGGAACAGGGGGCGTACGAGCAGTACTTC. V usage is TRBV7-8 and J usage is TRBJ2-7, with 9 bases fitting TRBD1. The V gene's germline CDR1 is SGHVS and CDR2 FQNEAQ. After removal of 1 base from V and 4 bases from J, the junction contained 5 bases not matched to a gene. The CDR3 has 15 amino acids.